The T cell receptor beta chain described here comes from a study of long-term antiretroviral therapy in people with HIV. Study information: About a decade before 2015, the earliest samples were taken when ART was typically delayed.

At the survey level, the v3.0 immunoSEQ assay was run. Some clones are missing from TCRdb's copy, which holds only in-frame ones; the method was immunoSEQ multiplex PCR. Of 25,000 to 35,000 clones in the sample, around 72% were seen once. Study-wide results and caveats: ART preceded a rise in diversity that nonetheless stayed lower than in transplant donor controls.

On this clone itself: Antigen unknown.

CDR3 size: 14 residues. Germline V CDR1 and CDR2: WNHNN, SYGVQD (reference sequence). Trimming stripped 6 bases from V and 2 bases from J, with 14 bases between. Sequenced material: unsorted PBMCs, taken 3.1 years after starting antiretroviral therapy. V gene TRBV10-1 combines with J gene TRBJ2-7, with D possibly TRBD2 on 6 matching bases. The source is a woman aged 50 to 65 with HIV. In DNA, the CDR3 is TGCGCCAGCAGCACACTAGCTAAGCCCTACGAGCAGTACTTC. Its protein product is CASSTLAKPYEQYF.